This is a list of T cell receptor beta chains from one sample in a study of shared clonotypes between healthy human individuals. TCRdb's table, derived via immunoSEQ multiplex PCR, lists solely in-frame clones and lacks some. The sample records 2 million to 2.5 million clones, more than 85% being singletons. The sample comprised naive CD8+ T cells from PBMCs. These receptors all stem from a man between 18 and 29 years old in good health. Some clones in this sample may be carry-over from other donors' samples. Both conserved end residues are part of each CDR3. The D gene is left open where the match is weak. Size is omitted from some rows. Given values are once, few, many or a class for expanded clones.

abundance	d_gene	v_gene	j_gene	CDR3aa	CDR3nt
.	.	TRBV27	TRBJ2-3	CASRSGTNTQYF	TGTGCCAGCAGATCAGGGACAAATACGCAGTATTTT
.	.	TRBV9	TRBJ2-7	CASSVEASSYEQYF	TGTGCCAGCAGCGTAGAGGCCAGCTCCTACGAGCAGTACTTC
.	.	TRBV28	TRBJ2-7	CASSLPQAYEQYF	TGTGCCAGCAGTCTGCCACAGGCTTACGAGCAGTACTTC
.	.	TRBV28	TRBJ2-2	CASSLLGSLGELFF	TGTGCCAGCAGTTTGTTGGGGAGCCTCGGGGAGCTGTTTTTT
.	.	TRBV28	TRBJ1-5	CASSFSSGTGLRWPQHF	TGTGCCAGCAGTTTTTCCTCCGGGACCGGGCTGAGATGGCCCCAGCATTTT
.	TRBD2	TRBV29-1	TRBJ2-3	CSVGGLSDSSTDTQYF	TGCAGCGTTGGGGGACTATCCGACTCTAGCACAGATACGCAGTATTTT
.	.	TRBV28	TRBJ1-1	CASSFDTTTEAFF	TGTGCCAGCAGTTTCGACACTACCACTGAAGCTTTCTTT
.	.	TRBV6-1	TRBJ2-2	CASSEGRAGWAGELFF	TGTGCCAGCAGTGAAGGGAGAGCAGGGTGGGCCGGGGAGCTGTTTTTT
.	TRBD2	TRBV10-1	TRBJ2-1	CASSGTDRVTSGSLLADVNEQFF	TGCGCCAGCAGTGGCACCGACCGCGTGACTAGCGGGAGTCTGCTAGCGGACGTCAATGAGCAGTTCTTC
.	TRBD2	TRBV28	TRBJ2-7	CASSSRSGLYEQYF	TGTGCCAGCAGTTCCCGTAGCGGGCTCTACGAGCAGTACTTC
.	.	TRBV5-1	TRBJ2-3	CASSWGNRDGTTDTQYF	TGCGCCAGCAGCTGGGGCAACAGGGACGGCACCACAGATACGCAGTATTTT
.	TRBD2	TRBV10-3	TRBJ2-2	CAISDIAGGNAGELFF	TGTGCCATCAGTGACATAGCGGGAGGAAACGCCGGGGAGCTGTTTTTT
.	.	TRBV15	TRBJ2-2	CAAGSGTNTGELFF	TGTGCCGCTGGGTCGGGCACCAACACCGGGGAGCTGTTTTTT
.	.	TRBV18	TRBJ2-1	CASSPLKSSYNEQFF	TGTGCCAGCTCACCGCTCAAGAGCTCCTACAATGAGCAGTTCTTC
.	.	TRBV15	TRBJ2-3	CATSRDPPLTGDTDTQYF	TGTGCCACCAGCAGAGATCCGCCTCTGACTGGAGACACAGATACGCAGTATTTT
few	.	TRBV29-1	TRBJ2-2	CSVVRGTGELFF	TGCAGCGTTGTGAGGGGTACCGGGGAGCTGTTTTTT
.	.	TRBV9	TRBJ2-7	CASSDRTRPLYEQYF	TGTGCCAGCAGCGATCGAACGAGGCCTTTGTACGAGCAGTACTTC
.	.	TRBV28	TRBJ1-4	CASGDEEIGEKLFF	TGTGCCAGCGGGGACGAGGAAATTGGCGAAAAACTGTTTTTT
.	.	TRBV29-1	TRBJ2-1	CSVPLGTNNEQFF	TGCAGCGTTCCCCTCGGGACAAACAATGAGCAGTTCTTC
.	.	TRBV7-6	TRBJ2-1	CASSLVRSNNEQFF	TGTGCCAGCAGCTTAGTCCGTAGTAACAATGAGCAGTTCTTC
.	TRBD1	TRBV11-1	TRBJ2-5	CASSQRDSQETQYF	TGTGCCAGCAGCCAACGGGACAGCCAAGAGACCCAGTACTTC
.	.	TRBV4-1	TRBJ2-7	CASSHQTSIIGALYGYEQYF	TGCGCCAGCAGCCACCAAACCTCGATCATCGGGGCCCTTTACGGCTACGAGCAGTACTTC
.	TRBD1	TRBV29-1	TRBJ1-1	CSGDRVNTEAFF	TGCAGCGGGGACAGAGTCAACACTGAAGCTTTCTTT
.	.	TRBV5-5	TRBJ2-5	CASSSKGNPQETQYF	TGTGCCAGCAGCTCCAAGGGTAACCCACAAGAGACCCAGTACTTC
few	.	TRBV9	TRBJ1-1	CATSGPNTEAFF	TGTGCCACCTCAGGGCCGAACACTGAAGCTTTCTTT
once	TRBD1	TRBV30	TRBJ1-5	CAWSDRDRGGWVNQPQHF	TGTGCCTGGAGTGACCGGGACAGGGGAGGTTGGGTCAATCAGCCCCAGCATTTT
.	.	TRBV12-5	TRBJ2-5	CASGLVLVVDGGWPETQYF	TGTGCTAGTGGTTTGGTGCTCGTAGTGGACGGAGGCTGGCCCGAGACCCAGTACTTC
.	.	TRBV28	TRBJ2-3	CASSGREVIRITDTQYF	TGTGCCAGCAGTGGCAGGGAGGTTATTCGGATCACAGATACGCAGTATTTT
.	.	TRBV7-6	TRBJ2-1	CASSPMGRVDNEQFF	TGTGCCAGCAGCCCTATGGGCAGGGTGGACAATGAGCAGTTCTTC
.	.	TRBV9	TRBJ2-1	CASSDATDQTSYNEQFF	TGTGCCAGCAGCGACGCCACGGACCAGACCTCCTACAATGAGCAGTTCTTC
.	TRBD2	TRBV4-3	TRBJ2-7	CASSLTSGRAYEQYF	TGCGCCAGCAGCTTGACTAGCGGGAGGGCCTACGAGCAGTACTTC
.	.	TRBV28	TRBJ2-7	CASRPNRDYEQYF	TGTGCCAGCAGACCTAACAGGGACTACGAGCAGTACTTC
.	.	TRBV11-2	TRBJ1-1	CASSLGGLAEAFF	TGTGCCAGCAGCTTAGGAGGTTTGGCTGAAGCTTTCTTT
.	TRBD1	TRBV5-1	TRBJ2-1	CASSHRQGAVGNEQFF	TGCGCCAGCAGCCACAGACAGGGGGCAGTGGGCAATGAGCAGTTCTTC
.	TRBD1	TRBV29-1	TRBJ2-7	CSVKGQGAYEQYF	TGCAGCGTAAAGGGACAGGGGGCTTACGAGCAGTACTTC
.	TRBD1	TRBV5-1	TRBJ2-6	CASSLSGGSGANVLTF	TGCGCCAGCAGCTTATCAGGGGGCTCTGGGGCCAACGTCCTGACTTTC
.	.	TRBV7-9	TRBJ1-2	CASSFPGANYGYTF	TGTGCCAGCAGCTTCCCGGGGGCGAACTATGGCTACACCTTC
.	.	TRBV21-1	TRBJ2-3	CASPGLAVADTQYF	TGTGCCAGTCCGGGACTAGCGGTCGCAGATACGCAGTATTTT
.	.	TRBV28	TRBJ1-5	CASSSPWGDFNQPQHF	TGTGCCAGCAGTTCCCCCTGGGGGGACTTCAATCAGCCCCAGCATTTT
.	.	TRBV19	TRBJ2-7	CASSIDPGYEQYF	TGTGCCAGTAGTATAGACCCAGGGTACGAGCAGTACTTC
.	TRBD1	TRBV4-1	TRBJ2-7	CASSARTGSPYEQYF	TGCGCCAGCAGCGCTCGGACAGGGTCGCCCTACGAGCAGTACTTC
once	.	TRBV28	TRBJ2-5	CASRSSPGANKETQYF	TGTGCCAGCAGATCTTCTCCCGGGGCCAACAAAGAGACCCAGTACTTC
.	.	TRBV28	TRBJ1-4	CASTYWSNEKLFF	TGTGCCAGCACCTACTGGTCTAATGAAAAACTGTTTTTT
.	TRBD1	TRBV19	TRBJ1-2	CASSTPSGTANYGYTF	TGTGCCAGTAGTACCCCGTCGGGGACAGCTAACTATGGCTACACCTTC
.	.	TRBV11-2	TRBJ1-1	CASTEGGGNTEAFF	TGTGCCAGCACCGAAGGGGGGGGGAACACTGAAGCTTTCTTT
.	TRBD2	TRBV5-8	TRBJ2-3	CASSPGTSGSSGGTDTQYF	TGTGCCAGCAGCCCCGGGACTAGCGGGAGTAGTGGGGGCACAGATACGCAGTATTTT
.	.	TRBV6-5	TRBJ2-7	CASSYSVGEVFGEQYF	TGTGCCAGCAGTTACTCCGTCGGTGAAGTGTTCGGTGAGCAGTACTTC
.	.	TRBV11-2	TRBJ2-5	CASRPRQELEPRGTQYF	TGTGCCAGCAGACCCAGACAGGAACTGGAACCAAGAGGGACCCAGTACTTC
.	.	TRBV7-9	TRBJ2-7	CASSFGVYEQYF	TGTGCCAGCAGCTTTGGGGTCTACGAGCAGTACTTC
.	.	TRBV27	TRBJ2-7	CASSTIGALLGEQYF	TGTGCCAGCAGTACAATAGGGGCACTCCTCGGGGAGCAGTACTTC
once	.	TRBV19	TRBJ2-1	CALSLGGSHNEQFF	TGTGCCCTGTCCCTCGGGGGCAGTCACAATGAGCAGTTCTTC
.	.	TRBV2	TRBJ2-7	CASSDYRDSYEQYF	TGTGCCAGCAGTGACTACAGGGATTCCTACGAGCAGTACTTC
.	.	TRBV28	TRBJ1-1	CASSLSKNTEAFF	TGTGCCAGCAGTTTAAGCAAGAACACTGAAGCTTTCTTT
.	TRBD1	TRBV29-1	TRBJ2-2	CSVETGQVTTGELFF	TGCAGCGTTGAGACAGGACAGGTCACCACCGGGGAGCTGTTTTTT
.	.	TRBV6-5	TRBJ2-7	CASSLRDKYEQYF	TGTGCCAGCAGTCTACGGGATAAGTACGAGCAGTACTTC
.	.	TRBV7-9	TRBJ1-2	CASSSPYGYTF	TGTGCCAGCAGCTCCCCTTATGGCTACACCTTC
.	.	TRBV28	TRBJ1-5	CASRRGTKNQPQHF	TGTGCCAGCAGGCGCGGGACAAAGAATCAGCCCCAGCATTTT
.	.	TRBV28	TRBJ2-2	CASRPRAYTGELFF	TGTGCCAGCAGGCCCCGGGCTTACACCGGGGAGCTGTTTTTT
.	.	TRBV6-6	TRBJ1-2	CASSYPPDDYTF	TGTGCCAGCAGTTACCCCCCTGACGACTACACCTTC
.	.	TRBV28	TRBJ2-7	CASSLGLGQSMYEQYF	TGTGCCAGCAGTTTGGGCCTTGGGCAGTCGATGTACGAGCAGTACTTC